This TCR beta chain was obtained from a study of T-cell memory formation after mild COVID-19. About the research overall: TCR clusters mostly belonged to single donors.

Study-wide results and limits: CD4+ clones that contracted lay mainly in CM and EM; CD8+ ones lay in EMRA. For second-wave clones that peaked at day 37, SARS-CoV-2 specificity went unverified. Clones shrinking between day 15 and 85 showed a balanced CD4/CD8 split, and those that grew later tilted toward CD4+.

In TCRdb, the 5' RACE reads were re-called with MiXCR into one record per CDR3 protein. The sample has 50,000 to 75,000 distinct CDR3 sequences; 9% to 9.5% are singletons. The CDR3 runs to 14 residues. CDR1 and CDR2 from the germline V gene are KGHDR and SFDVKD. V shed 2 bases and J shed 5 bases, with 11 bases lying between them. In this sample, this clonotype turned up many times. Its cognate antigen is unknown. The chain has TRBV24-1 and TRBJ2-5; D call uncertain. The sample was PBMCs or a T cell subset sorted from them (not recorded which). The receptor was derived from a man between 18 and 35 years old who had mild COVID-19 (a few samples of this study predate the infection). Cell type and time point are not known. CDR3 loop: CATSDSSRIETQYF. The CDR3 bases are TGTGCCACCAGTGATTCTTCCAGGATCGAGACCCAGTACTTC.